These 21 T cell receptor beta chains share one sample of origin, sequenced in a study of cytomegalovirus exposure and HLA in healthy donors. The study ran its PCR with 60 Vbeta and 13 Jbeta primers. The table came from immunoSEQ multiplex PCR; TCRdb's copy has only in-frame clones and leaves some out. This table has 150,000 to 200,000 clones, about 85% appearing once. The sample taken for sequencing was PBMCs. Receptors were obtained from a man aged 25-40 years in good health and CMV-seropositive.

The J gene is TRBJ1-4, the V gene TRBV27, with TRBD1 matching over 7 bases. Germline lookup yields CDR1 MNHEY and CDR2 SMNVEV (reference sequence). The CDR3 contains 15 residues. Trimming removed 6 bases from V and 8 bases from J; junction bases left unmatched: 12. The CDR3 loop is CASRPSVYRGEKLFF. The CDR3 nucleotides are TGTGCCAGCAGACCCTCCGTCTACAGGGGAGAAAAACTGTTTTTT.

This rearrangement joins TRBV18 to TRBJ1-6; 8 bases are shared with TRBD1. Germline CDR1 KGHSH, CDR2 LQKENI. With V trimmed by 3 bases and J by 10 bases, 11 bases remained unmatched. This CDR3 comprises 16 residues. The CDR3 nucleotides read TGTGCCAGCTCACCGGGCCCCCCAGGGGGCGAATCACCCCTCCACTTT. Its protein product is CASSPGPPGGESPLHF.

The genes are TRBV29-1 and TRBJ1-1; the D is unclear. V lost 3 bases, J lost 7 bases, and 9 bases lay in between. CDR1 and CDR2 (germline): SQVTM, ANQGSEA. CDR3 length equals 11 residues. CDR3 sequence: CSVDSGFEAFF. CDR3 DNA sequence: TGCAGCGTTGATTCGGGGTTTGAAGCTTTCTTT.

Only a few counts were recorded for this clone. The CDR3 coding sequence is TGTGCCAGCACCCGCTTGTCCCAAACAGGGGTAGGCTATGGCTACACCTTC. The encoded protein is CASTRLSQTGVGYGYTF. This chain joins TRBV5-5 and TRBJ1-2, with TRBD1 identical over 7 bases. V lost 6 bases to trimming and J lost 4 bases; unmatched junction nucleotides: 18. CDR1 is SGHKS and CDR2 is YYEKEE in the germline V gene (reference sequence). The CDR3 runs 17 residues.

This chain links TRBV27 with TRBJ2-2; D is perhaps TRBD2 (6 bases). The CDR3 totals 16 residues. Trimming left V 5 bases short and J 7 bases short, with 20 bases between. Per the germline V gene, CDR1 is MNHEY and CDR2 is SMNVEV (reference sequence). CDR3 sequence (DNA): TGTGCCAGCAGTCCGCTCACGAGGAGGAGGGGCGGGGAGCTGTTTTTT. It yields the protein CASSPLTRRRGGELFF.

The rearrangement joins TRBV15 to TRBJ1-5; D gene ambiguous. Trimming pared 0 bases from V and 3 bases from J, leaving 9 bases between. Germline V gives CDR1 LNHNV, CDR2 YYDKDF (reference sequence). This CDR3 spans 15 amino acids. CDR3 amino acids: CATSREPVANQPQHF. CDR3 bases: TGTGCCACCAGCAGAGAGCCAGTCGCCAATCAGCCCCAGCATTTT.

The CDR3 DNA follows: TGTGCCAGCAGCTCCGGACTGGAGGGATACGAGCAGTACTTC. Its translation is CASSSGLEGYEQYF. The chain carries TRBV7-6 and TRBJ2-7, with D perhaps matching TRBD2 (6 bases). Germline V gives CDR1 SGHVS, CDR2 FNYEAQ. Trimming removed 4 bases from V and 4 bases from J, with 14 bases in between. This CDR3 region has 14 residues.

The chain employs TRBV7-2 and TRBJ2-7; weak D call: TRBD2 (5 bases). V was shortened by 8 bases and J by 3 bases, with 14 bases between the two germline ends. Germline V gene sequence: CDR1 SGHTA, CDR2 FQGNSA. This CDR3 has 13 amino acids. CDR3 loop: CASGAVLLYEQYF. The CDR3 DNA reads TGTGCCAGCGGAGCGGTCTTACTCTACGAGCAGTACTTC. Variable domain in full (rest from reference TRBV7-2 and TRBJ2-7): GAGVSQSPSNKVTEKGKDVELRCDPISGHTALYWYRQSLGQGLEFLIYFQGNSAPDKSGLPSDRFSAERTGGSVSTLTIQRTQQEDSAVYLCASGAVLLYEQYFGPGTRLTVT.

V is TRBV5-1 and J is TRBJ2-5; 8 bases are shared with TRBD1. Trimming at V came to 4 bases and at J to 5 bases, leaving 1 base not matched to a gene. This CDR3 spans 12 amino acids. Germline-derived CDR1 and CDR2 are SGHRS and YFSETQ. CDR3 region: CASSRDRETQYF. Written as DNA, the CDR3 is TGCGCCAGCAGCCGGGACAGGGAGACCCAGTACTTC.

J is TRBJ1-1 and V is TRBV27; D remains unclear. The V gene's germline CDR1 is MNHEY and CDR2 SMNVEV (reference sequence). CDR3 size: 13 residues. V was shortened by 3 bases and J by 8 bases, with 13 bases between the two germline ends. The CDR3 protein is CASSLAPSAEAFF. The CDR3 nucleotides are TGTGCCAGCAGTTTGGCCCCTTCCGCCGAAGCTTTCTTT.

The genes are TRBV7-6 and TRBJ1-2; 8 bases agree with TRBD1. Germline trimming cut 1 base from V and 6 bases from J; bases unmatched to any gene: 10. CDR3 length: 16 residues. In germline, CDR1 is SGHVS, CDR2 FNYEAQ. CDR3: CASSLVTGGGSDGYTF. For the CDR3, the DNA is TGTGCCAGCAGCTTAGTTACAGGGGGAGGGTCGGATGGCTACACCTTC.

The rearrangement joins TRBV19 to TRBJ1-4; D might be TRBD1 (5 bases). Trimming stripped 3 bases from V and 4 bases from J, with 9 bases between. Germline assignment: CDR1 LNHDA and CDR2 SQIVND (reference sequence). This CDR3 has 14 amino acids. The CDR3 sequence is CASSMRGSNEKLFF. The CDR3 DNA is TGTGCCAGTAGTATGCGGGGGAGTAATGAAAAACTGTTTTTT.

This chain links TRBV4-2 with TRBJ1-1, with D unresolved. V was trimmed by 4 bases and J by 1 base, leaving 10 bases between them. CDR3 size: 14 residues. Germline V lookup: CDR1 LGHNA, CDR2 YNFKEQ. CDR3 in DNA: TGTGCCAGCAGCCTGCTTGCAGAGAACACTGAAGCTTTCTTT. Translating gives CASSLLAENTEAFF.

A remark on this clone: The same CDR3 can be traced to other DNA sequences in this sample. The chain joins TRBV7-9 to TRBJ2-5, with D hard to call. In germline, CDR1 is SEHNR, CDR2 FQNEAQ (reference sequence). This CDR3 spans 11 amino acids. Trimming took 6 bases from V and 5 from J, leaving 7 bases between them. CDR3 in DNA: TGTGCCAGCAGTTTCCGTGAGACCCAGTACTTC. Translated: CASSFRETQYF. Full variable domain (outside the CDR3, taken from reference TRBV7-9 and TRBJ2-5): DTGVSQNPRHKITKRGQNVTFRCDPISEHNRLYWYRQTLGQGPEFLTYFQNEAQLEKSRLLSDRFSAERPKGSFSTLEIQRTEQGDSAMYLCASSFRETQYFGPGTRLLVL.

In its sample, this clone was seen a few times. The chain links TRBV6-6 to TRBJ1-6, with D tentatively TRBD1 (6 bases). The length of the CDR3 is 16 residues. CDR1 is MNHNY and CDR2 is SVGAGI in the germline V gene (reference sequence). V dropped 6 bases and J dropped 7 bases, with 19 bases sitting between them. The CDR3 DNA is TGTGCCAGCAGAACTCGACGGACAGCCTTCAATTCACCCCTCCACTTT. It codes for CASRTRRTAFNSPLHF.

This chain joins TRBV10-3 and TRBJ2-3; 10 bases map to TRBD2. The V and J ends lost 9 bases and 0 bases, in that order; junction bases with no gene match: 15. Germline V CDR1 and CDR2: ENHRY, SYGVKD. The CDR3 is made up of 18 amino acids. The CDR3 coding sequence is TGTGCCATTAGCGGGACTAGCGCGTCCATTCCTAGCACAGATACGCAGTATTTT. Amino acids: CAISGTSASIPSTDTQYF.

The chain joins TRBV7-2 to TRBJ2-1, with 10 bases lining up with TRBD2. Germline V gene sequence: CDR1 SGHTA, CDR2 FQGNSA. The trim removed 6 bases at V and 0 bases at J, leaving 5 bases unmatched. CDR3 length: 16 residues. The CDR3 spells CASRTASGSSYNEQFF. The CDR3 coding sequence is TGTGCCAGCAGGACGGCTAGCGGGAGCTCCTACAATGAGCAGTTCTTC. The whole variable domain, filled in from reference TRBV7-2 and TRBJ2-1, reads GAGVSQSPSNKVTEKGKDVELRCDPISGHTALYWYRQSLGQGLEFLIYFQGNSAPDKSGLPSDRFSAERTGGSVSTLTIQRTQQEDSAVYLCASRTASGSSYNEQFFGPGTRLTVL.

The table lists this clone with a few counts. Germline is not matched at one junction end, which may reflect a read error. V gene TRBV5-6 combines with J gene TRBJ1-1; D gene uncertain. CDR3 size: 14 residues. Germline CDR1 is SGHDT and CDR2 is YYEEEE. The CDR3 region has the DNA TGTGCCAGCAGCTTTCTTCGACTAGACACGGAAGCTTTCTTT. Amino acids: CASSFLRLDTEAFF.

The rearrangement links TRBV9 to TRBJ2-1; the match to TRBD2 covers 13 bases. Germline V gene data show CDR1 as SGDLS and CDR2 as YYNGEE. V was clipped by 3 bases and J by 8 bases; unmatched bases: 8. The CDR3 length is 16 residues. CDR3 sequence: CASSEGRGLAGDEQFF. The CDR3 coding sequence is TGTGCCAGCAGCGAGGGGAGAGGACTAGCGGGAGATGAGCAGTTCTTC.

The V gene is TRBV5-1, the J gene TRBJ2-2; possibly TRBD1 for D (5 bases). V shed 0 bases and J shed 5 bases, with 11 bases lying between them. Germline CDR1 and CDR2: SGHRS and YFSETQ. CDR3 length: 15 amino acids. This CDR3 reads CASSLAQGGTGELFF. The DNA for the CDR3 is TGCGCCAGCAGCTTGGCCCAGGGTGGTACCGGGGAGCTGTTTTTT.

The rearrangement uses TRBV6-5 and TRBJ2-1, with D uncertain. V was clipped by 2 bases and J by 8 bases, with 16 bases between them. The CDR3 has 15 amino acids. Germline CDR1 reads MNHEY; CDR2 reads SVGAGI. The CDR3 DNA reads TGTGCCAGCAGTTACGGAGAAGGTTTGGTCGATGAGCAGTTCTTC. It codes for CASSYGEGLVDEQFF.